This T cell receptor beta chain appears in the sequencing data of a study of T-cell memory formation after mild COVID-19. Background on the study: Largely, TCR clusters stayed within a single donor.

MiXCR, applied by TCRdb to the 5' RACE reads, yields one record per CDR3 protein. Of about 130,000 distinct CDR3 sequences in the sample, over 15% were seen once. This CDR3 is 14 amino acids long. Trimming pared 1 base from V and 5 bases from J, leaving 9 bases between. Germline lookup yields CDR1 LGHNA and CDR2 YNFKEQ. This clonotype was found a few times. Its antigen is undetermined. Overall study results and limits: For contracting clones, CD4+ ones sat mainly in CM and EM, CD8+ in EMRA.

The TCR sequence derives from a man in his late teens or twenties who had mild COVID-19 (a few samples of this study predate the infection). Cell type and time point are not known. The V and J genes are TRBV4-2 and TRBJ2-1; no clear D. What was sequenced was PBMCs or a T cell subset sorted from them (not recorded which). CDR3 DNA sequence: TGTGCCAGCAGCCAAGGCGATAGAAACAATGAGCAGTTCTTC. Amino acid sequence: CASSQGDRNNEQFF.